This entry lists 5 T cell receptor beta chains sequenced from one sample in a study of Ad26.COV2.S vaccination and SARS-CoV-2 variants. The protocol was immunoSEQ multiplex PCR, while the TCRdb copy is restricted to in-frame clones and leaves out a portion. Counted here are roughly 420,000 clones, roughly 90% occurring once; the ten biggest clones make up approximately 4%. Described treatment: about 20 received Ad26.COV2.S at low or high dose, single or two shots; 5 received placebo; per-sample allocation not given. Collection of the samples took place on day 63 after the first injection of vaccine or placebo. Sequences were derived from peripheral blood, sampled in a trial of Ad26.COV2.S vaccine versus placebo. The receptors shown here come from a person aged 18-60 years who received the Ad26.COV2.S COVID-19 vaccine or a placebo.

CDR3 region: CAISEGQGATSNQPQHF. DNA for the CDR3: TGTGCCATCAGTGAGGGGCAGGGGGCGACTAGCAATCAGCCCCAGCATTTT. The V and J genes are TRBV10-3 and TRBJ1-5; 8 bases agree with TRBD1. The CDR3 has 17 amino acids. Germline V gene data show CDR1 as ENHRY and CDR2 as SYGVKD. Losses at the gene ends were 2 bases for V and 0 bases for J; bases not matched to a gene: 6.

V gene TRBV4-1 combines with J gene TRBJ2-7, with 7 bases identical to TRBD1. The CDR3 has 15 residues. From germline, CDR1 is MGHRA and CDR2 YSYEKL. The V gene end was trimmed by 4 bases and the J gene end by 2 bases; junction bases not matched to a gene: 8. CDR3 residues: CASSLGQSYAYEQYF. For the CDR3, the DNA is TGCGCCAGCAGCCTGGGACAGAGCTACGCCTACGAGCAGTACTTC.

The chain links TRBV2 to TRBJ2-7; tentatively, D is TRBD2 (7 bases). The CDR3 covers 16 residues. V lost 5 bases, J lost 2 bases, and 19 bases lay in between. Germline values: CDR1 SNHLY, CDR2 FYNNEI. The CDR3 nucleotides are TGTGCCAGCAGTCTGCGGGGGCAGGGCCCCACCTACGAGCAGTACTTC. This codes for CASSLRGQGPTYEQYF.

The CDR3 DNA reads as TGTGCCAGCAGCCAAAAGGAAGGGACTAGGACGGTTCCGCCCGGGGAGCTGTTTTTT. Its protein is CASSQKEGTRTVPPGELFF. The chain has TRBV3-1 (or the pseudogene TRBV3-2) and TRBJ2-2; 8 nucleotides align to TRBD2. The CDR3 totals 19 residues. CDR1 is LGHDT and CDR2 is YNNKEL in the germline V gene (reference sequence). The junction had 17 bases not matched to a gene; V was cut back by 2 bases and J by 6 bases.

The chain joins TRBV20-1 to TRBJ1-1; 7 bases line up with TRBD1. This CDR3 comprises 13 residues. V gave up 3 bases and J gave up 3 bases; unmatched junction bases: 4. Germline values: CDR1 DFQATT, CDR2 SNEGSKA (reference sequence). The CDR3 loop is CSASRDRDTEAFF. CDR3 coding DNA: TGCAGTGCTAGTCGGGACAGAGACACTGAAGCTTTCTTT.